These 6 T cell receptor beta chains share one sample of origin, sequenced in a study of CD8 T cells in ankylosing spondylitis. Study-level points and caveats: Blood from ankylosing spondylitis patients appeared to carry a characteristic roughly eight-variant TCR beta motif.

TCRdb fed the 5' RACE reads into MiXCR, producing one record per CDR3 protein. This sample has 450,000 to 550,000 distinct CDR3 sequences, with approximately 5.3% found just once. Antigens of these TCRs are unknown. Sequenced: blood, either unsorted or a sorted T cell fraction (not recorded which). The receptor set was obtained from a male donor with ankylosing spondylitis.

This clonotype has ten or more counts. This chain connects TRBV6-1 to TRBJ1-2; 7 positions match TRBD1. Per germline, CDR1 MNHNS and CDR2 SASEGT. CDR3 length: 13 amino acids. V was pared by 7 bases and J by 5 bases, with 7 bases of the junction left unmatched. The CDR3 DNA is TGTGCCAGCACGGATCCAGGGGGATATGGCTACACCTTC. It specifies CASTDPGGYGYTF.

This clonotype was observed many times. This chain connects TRBV5-1 to TRBJ1-2; a possible D gene is TRBD1 (5 bases). Trimming took off 0 bases at V and 8 bases at J, with 14 bases between the two ends. The CDR3 consists of 14 residues. CDR1 and CDR2 from the germline V gene are SGHRS and YFSETQ. CDR3 sequence reads: CASSLVGDPLGYTF. CDR3 nucleotide sequence: TGCGCCAGCAGCTTGGTGGGGGATCCCCTGGGCTACACCTTC.

This clonotype was detected a few times. This chain joins TRBV11-3 and TRBJ2-1; 9 bases fit TRBD2. This CDR3 comprises 15 residues. V dropped 5 bases and J dropped 9; count of bases not matched to a gene: 11. CDR1 and CDR2 (germline): SGHNT, YENEEA. The CDR3 region has the DNA TGTGCCAGCAGCCTTATAGCGGGAGTGGATAGTGAGCAGTTCTTC. Its protein product is CASSLIAGVDSEQFF. Full variable domain (rest looked up from reference TRBV11-3 and TRBJ2-1): EAGVVQSPRYKIIEKKQPVAFWCNPISGHNTLYWYLQNLGQGPELLIRYENEEAVDDSQLPKDRFSAERLKGVDSTLKIQPAELGDSAVYLCASSLIAGVDSEQFFGPGTRLTVL.

As for this clonotype: Given a far larger clone just one base away, this is likely a sequencing read error. The V gene is TRBV27, the J gene TRBJ2-2; a weak D match, TRBD2 (5 bases). Germline CDR1 reads MNHEY; CDR2 reads SMNVEV (reference sequence). CDR3 length equals 14 residues. In nucleotides, the CDR3 is TGTGCCAGCAGTCTCCGTCCGAACACCGGGGAGCCGTTTTTT. Protein: CASSLRPNTGEPFF.

The chain links TRBV20-1 to TRBJ1-1; D gene ambiguous. V was clipped by 5 bases and J by 1 base, with 14 bases between them. The CDR3 runs to 14 residues. Germline V CDR1 and CDR2: DFQATT, SNEGSKA (reference sequence). Written as DNA, the CDR3 is TGCAGTGCTCCACGCGGTGTCGGGAACACTGAAGCTTTCTTT. Translating it yields CSAPRGVGNTEAFF.

This clonotype was seen repeatedly, ten times or more. This chain uses TRBV7-9 with TRBJ2-1; D remains unclear. This CDR3 has 13 residues. Trimming removed 2 bases at V and 8 bases at J, with 10 bases between. Looked up from germline, CDR1 is SEHNR and CDR2 is FQNEAQ (reference sequence). CDR3 region: CASSLKTFDEQFF. Written as DNA, the CDR3 is TGTGCCAGCAGCTTAAAGACTTTCGATGAGCAGTTCTTC.